Presented here are 15 T cell receptor beta chains from one specimen sequenced in a study of cytomegalovirus exposure and HLA in healthy donors. The PCR employed 60 Vbeta primers together with 13 Jbeta primers. Sequencing used immunoSEQ multiplex PCR; TCRdb keeps in-frame clones, though not all of them. This sample has some 150,000 clones, with roughly 9% found just once. The sequenced sample consisted of PBMCs. The receptor source for this set is a woman in her forties in good health and CMV-seropositive.

This clone occurred many times. The chain uses TRBV10-1 and TRBJ2-2; maybe TRBD2 (6 bases). Germline loops: CDR1 WNHNN, CDR2 SYGVQD (reference sequence). Between the trimmed V and J ends, which lost 7 bases and 5 bases, there was a span of 14 bases. There are 14 residues in the CDR3. The CDR3 sequence: CASTRGTETGELFF. CDR3 DNA sequence: TGCGCCAGCACTAGAGGGACTGAGACCGGGGAGCTGTTTTTT.

The chain employs TRBV7-2 and TRBJ2-7, with TRBD2 matching over 7 bases. Germline V gene lookup returns CDR1 SGHTA and CDR2 FQGNSA. V lost 5 bases and J lost 1; bases outside the gene matches: 8. The CDR3 totals 15 residues. The CDR3 protein is CASSPSGGLSYEQYF. CDR3 DNA: TGTGCCAGCAGCCCATCGGGGGGATTATCCTACGAGCAGTACTTC.

The genes are TRBV6-1 and TRBJ1-4; a possible D gene is TRBD1 (6 bases). In germline, CDR1 is MNHNS, CDR2 SASEGT. V shed 8 bases and J shed 2 bases, with 9 bases lying between them. The CDR3 is 13 amino acids. Here the CDR3 reads CASCRGTNEKLFF. The CDR3 coding sequence is TGTGCCAGCTGCAGGGGTACTAATGAAAAACTGTTTTTT.

V is TRBV12-5 and J is TRBJ2-5, with D perhaps TRBD2 (5 bases). The CDR3 contains 14 residues. CDR1 and CDR2 (germline): LGHNT, FRNRAP. V dropped 3 bases and J dropped 6 bases, with 14 bases sitting between them. CDR3 residues: CASGLASGWKTQYF. The CDR3 bases are TGTGCTAGTGGTTTAGCCTCGGGGTGGAAGACCCAGTACTTC.

This chain links TRBV5-4 with TRBJ2-7; 8 bases fit TRBD1. From germline, CDR1 is SGHNT and CDR2 YYREEE (reference sequence). This CDR3 region has 15 residues. J lost 4 bases, V lost 3 bases, and 9 bases had no gene match. Written as DNA, the CDR3 is TGTGCCAGCAGCTCCAAGGCCACAGGGGGTTACGAGCAGTACTTC. It is translated as CASSSKATGGYEQYF.

The chain joins TRBV15 to TRBJ1-3, with TRBD1 as a possible D gene (6 bases). V lost 5 bases to trimming and J lost 4 bases, with 12 bases between them. Per germline, CDR1 LNHNV and CDR2 YYDKDF (reference sequence). The CDR3 loop spans 14 amino acids. The CDR3 region is CATSLDRSGNTIYF. CDR3 coding DNA: TGTGCCACCAGCCTGGACAGATCGGGAAACACCATATATTTT.

The chain employs TRBV6-1 and TRBJ1-3, with 11 nucleotides matching TRBD1. CDR1 and CDR2 (germline): MNHNS, SASEGT. The length of the CDR3 is 15 residues. After removal of 6 bases from V and 2 bases from J, the junction contained 3 bases not matched to a gene. CDR3: CASSKGQGAGNTIYF. Written as DNA, the CDR3 is TGTGCCAGCAGCAAGGGACAGGGGGCTGGAAACACCATATATTTT.

This clone was counted many times. V gene TRBV11-3 combines with J gene TRBJ1-1, with unresolved D. V dropped 5 bases and J dropped 6 bases, with 16 bases sitting between them. Germline V gene data show CDR1 as SGHNT and CDR2 as YENEEA. The CDR3 covers 14 residues. CDR3 in DNA: TGTGCCAGCAGCCCCTACGACGGAGAAGCTGAAGCTTTCTTT. This encodes CASSPYDGEAEAFF.

V and J are TRBV1 and TRBJ2-7; the table's D call of TRBD1 was not tested on the DNA. TRBV1 is assigned pseudogene status. The CDR3 runs 20 residues. CDR3 amino acids: CTSSQDISTGKALPSYEQYF. In DNA, the CDR3 is TGCACCAGCAGCCAAGATATTTCGACAGGGAAGGCTCTACCCTCCTACGAGCAGTACTTC.

This clone has a handful of counts. This chain uses TRBV7-9 with TRBJ2-1, with D possibly TRBD1 on 6 matching bases. The V and J ends lost 5 bases and 9 bases respectively, with 11 bases between them. There are 12 residues in the CDR3. The germline gives CDR1 SEHNR, CDR2 FQNEAQ (reference sequence). For the CDR3, the DNA is TGTGCCAGCAGCGGCAGGGGATCTGAGCAGTTCTTC. It specifies CASSGRGSEQFF. Full variable domain (outside the CDR3, taken from reference TRBV7-9 and TRBJ2-1): DTGVSQNPRHKITKRGQNVTFRCDPISEHNRLYWYRQTLGQGPEFLTYFQNEAQLEKSRLLSDRFSAERPKGSFSTLEIQRTEQGDSAMYLCASSGRGSEQFFGPGTRLTVL.

The chain has TRBV6-6 and TRBJ1-2; the D gene is possibly TRBD1 (6 bases). V was shortened by 6 bases and J by 3 bases, with 17 bases between the two germline ends. Per the germline V gene, CDR1 is MNHNY and CDR2 is SVGAGI (reference sequence). The CDR3 spans 15 residues. CDR3 nucleotide sequence: TGTGCCAGCAGGATACGGGGGGCGCAGTACTATGGCTACACCTTC. Protein sequence: CASRIRGAQYYGYTF.

The sample holds a few counts of this clone. The rearrangement links TRBV5-1 to TRBJ1-1, with no clear D. V lost 1 base and J lost 3, with 7 bases in between. Germline lookup yields CDR1 SGHRS and CDR2 YFSETQ. The CDR3 loop spans 13 amino acids. Here the CDR3 DNA reads TGCGCCAGCAGCTTGAAACTGGACACTGAAGCTTTCTTT. It yields the protein CASSLKLDTEAFF.

In this sample, this clone turned up a few times. The J gene is TRBJ1-2, the V gene TRBV4-3, with D hard to call. The length of the CDR3 is 15 residues. Between the trimmed V and J ends, which lost 1 base and 0 bases, there was a span of 9 bases. Germline V gene data show CDR1 as LGHNA and CDR2 as YSLEER. DNA of the CDR3: TGCGCCAGCAGCCAAGTTCCGGTTGCTAACTATGGCTACACCTTC. Protein product: CASSQVPVANYGYTF.

This clone has just a few counts. The V gene is TRBV5-1, the J gene TRBJ1-1; D call uncertain. This CDR3 spans 13 amino acids. V was cut by 0 bases and J by 5 bases, with 8 bases left in between. The germline CDR1 and CDR2 sequences are SGHRS and YFSETQ. The CDR3 DNA follows: TGCGCCAGCAGCTTGGCGTCGGGGACTGAAGCTTTCTTT. Protein: CASSLASGTEAFF.

This clone turned up a few times. The chain recombines TRBV18 with TRBJ1-6, with 8 nucleotides matching TRBD1. The germline V gene has CDR1 KGHSH and CDR2 LQKENI. This CDR3 is built from 15 residues. Trimming cost V 3 bases and J 6 bases; bases outside gene matches: 4. For the CDR3, the DNA is TGTGCCAGCTCACCCGGACAGGGCGGTAATTCACCCCTCCACTTT. Amino acids: CASSPGQGGNSPLHF.